One T cell receptor beta chain is described in this entry. Its antigen remains unidentified. Time point: persistent/refractory GD, antithyroid drugs over 5 years with positive TRAb. Generation of the TCR library employed RNA extracted from PBMCs. Germline CDR1 reads SNHLY; CDR2 reads FYNNEI. The CDR3 has 12 amino acids. V was pared by 4 bases and J by 11 bases, with 9 bases between. Arm-PCR of CDR3 regions and iRepertoire HTBI primers were the basis on which TCR beta libraries were built. Per the study methods: About 60 TRBV and approximately 13 TRBJ segments were identified across samples. TCRdb fed the multiplex PCR reads into MiXCR, producing one record per CDR3 protein. These V and J calls originate from TCRdb's pipeline instead of the authors' own analysis. This repertoire shows more than 300,000 distinct CDR3 sequences, roughly 21% found once; its top ten account for roughly 29%. The sample comes from a study of regulatory T cells in long-lasting Graves disease.

Study results and limitations: With under 3,500 shared public clonotypes, persistent patients exceeded new patients, who shared about a thousand.

The specimen was peripheral blood mononuclear cells (PBMCs), collected when the disease was refractory, from a patient treated with antithyroid drugs. The chain combines TRBV2 with TRBJ1-6, with D maybe TRBD1 (5 bases). The sequence was collected from a female donor with Graves disease. The CDR3 nucleotides read TGTGCCAGCAGTGTGGGGCCGGCACCCCTCCACTTT. Protein: CASSVGPAPLHF.